Shown below are 8 T cell receptor beta chains from a single sample sequenced in a study of cytomegalovirus exposure and HLA in healthy donors. 60 Vbeta and 13 Jbeta primers were used in PCR. Clones were sequenced by immunoSEQ multiplex PCR, and TCRdb holds only the in-frame ones, with some missing. The table has fewer than 80,000 clones, about three quarters seen once. The sample was PBMCs. The receptor source for this set is a young man in good health and CMV-seronegative.

This clone was found once. V usage is TRBV5-4 and J usage is TRBJ2-3; 12 nucleotides line up with TRBD1. The germline gives CDR1 SGHNT, CDR2 YYREEE (reference sequence). The trim removed 5 bases at V and 4 bases at J, leaving 11 bases unmatched. The CDR3 has 17 residues. The CDR3 sequence: CASRAGQGAIQSDTQYF. CDR3 bases: TGTGCCAGCAGGGCGGGACAGGGGGCGATACAATCAGATACGCAGTATTTT. The whole variable domain, filled in from reference TRBV5-4 and TRBJ2-3, reads ETGVTQSPTHLIKTRGQQVTLRCSSQSGHNTVSWYQQALGQGPQFIFQYYREEENGRGNFPPRFSGLQFPNYSSELNVNALELDDSALYLCASRAGQGAIQSDTQYFGPGTRLTVL.

This chain joins TRBV6-5 and TRBJ2-5; 7 bases map to TRBD2. The J segment lost 5 bases and the V segment lost 6 bases, leaving 6 bases of the junction unmatched. The V gene's germline CDR1 is MNHEY and CDR2 SVGAGI. This CDR3 has 13 residues. For the CDR3, the DNA is TGTGCCAGCAGCCGACTAGCCCCGGAGACCCAGTACTTC. This sequence encodes CASSRLAPETQYF.

This clone was seen only a few times. This rearrangement joins TRBV7-2 to TRBJ1-5, with TRBD1 matching over 9 bases. CDR1 SGHTA and CDR2 FQGNSA come from the germline V gene. This CDR3 spans 16 amino acids. Trimming removed 5 bases from V and 7 bases from J; junction bases left unmatched: 12. This CDR3 reads CASSPAPGTGRQPQHF. For the CDR3, the DNA is TGTGCCAGCAGCCCAGCCCCGGGGACAGGGCGACAGCCCCAGCATTTT.

The V gene is TRBV29-1, the J gene TRBJ2-3, with TRBD1 as a possible D gene (5 bases). The germline V and J ends were trimmed by 4 bases and 4 bases, with 9 bases remaining between them. Per the germline V gene, CDR1 is SQVTM and CDR2 is ANQGSEA. The CDR3 consists of 12 residues. CDR3 nucleotide sequence: TGCAGCGTTGCCAGGGCCCCAGATACGCAGTATTTT. Protein sequence: CSVARAPDTQYF.

The CDR3 sequence: CASSLSGGAYNEQFF. CDR3 coding DNA: TGTGCCAGCAGCTTAAGCGGGGGGGCGTACAATGAGCAGTTCTTC. This chain joins TRBV7-3 and TRBJ2-1, with 9 positions matching TRBD2. This CDR3 is 15 amino acids long. Germline lookup yields CDR1 SGHTA and CDR2 FQGTGA. Germline trimming cut 1 base from V and 4 bases from J; bases unmatched to any gene: 2.

This rearrangement joins TRBV10-3 to TRBJ1-1; TRBD1 might be the D (5 bases). The CDR3 extends over 15 amino acids. Trimming pared 4 bases from V and 1 base from J, leaving 13 bases between. Looked up from germline, CDR1 is ENHRY and CDR2 is SYGVKD. The CDR3 sequence: CAISVKTAGNTEAFF. The CDR3 DNA is TGTGCCATCAGTGTAAAGACAGCGGGGAACACTGAAGCTTTCTTT.

This clone was counted only a few times. The chain recombines TRBV19 with TRBJ1-1; 7 positions match TRBD1. The J segment lost 0 bases and the V segment lost 7 bases, leaving 5 bases of the junction unmatched. This CDR3 has 14 amino acids. The germline V gene encodes CDR1 LNHDA and CDR2 SQIVND (reference sequence). The CDR3 region is CASTLGQVNTEAFF. The CDR3 nucleotides read TGTGCCAGTACCCTTGGACAGGTGAACACTGAAGCTTTCTTT.

V is TRBV11-1 and J is TRBJ2-5; TRBD1 agrees at 8 bases. CDR3 size: 13 residues. V was pared by 4 bases and J by 9 bases, with 7 bases of the junction left unmatched. CDR1 SGHAT and CDR2 FQDESV come from the germline V gene (reference sequence). CDR3 sequence reads: CASSSDRVGAQYF. CDR3 sequence (DNA): TGTGCCAGCAGCTCGGACAGGGTGGGGGCCCAGTACTTC. The full variable domain, completed using reference TRBV11-1 and TRBJ2-5, is EAEVAQSPRYKITEKSQAVAFWCDPISGHATLYWYRQILGQGPELLVQFQDESVVDDSQLPKDRFSAERLKGVDSTLKIQPAELGDSAMYLCASSSDRVGAQYFGPGTRLLVL.